These 29 T cell receptor beta chains came from one sample sequenced in a study of technical replicates of blood from a few donors (TCRdb year 2017). Library generation was performed with the immunoSEQ multiplex PCR assay. Drawn from immuneACCESS, this table holds only the in-frame rearrangements with V and J called that TCRdb kept. Clones are partly lost; checked studies trace under half to an unresolved V gene and leave the rest unexplained. Counted in this sample were around 83,000 clones; roughly 92% of them appeared once. The ten biggest clones cover 0.2% to 0.3% of the sample. The sample was T cells isolated from PBMCs. The receptors shown here come from a human donor in good health.

The chain recombines TRBV5-5 with TRBJ1-1; 9 bases agree with TRBD1. V lost 3 bases, J lost 2 bases, and 2 bases stayed unmatched. CDR3 length equals 14 residues. CDR1 SGHKS and CDR2 YYEKEE come from the germline V gene (reference sequence). CDR3 region: CASSSGQGNTEAFF. The CDR3 nucleotides are TGTGCCAGCAGCTCGGGACAGGGAAACACTGAAGCTTTCTTT. The complete variable domain, with remaining parts taken from reference TRBV5-5 and TRBJ1-1, reads DAGVTQSPTHLIKTRGQQVTLRCSPISGHKSVSWYQQVLGQGPQFIFQYYEKEERGRGNFPDRFSARQFPNYSSELNVNALLLGDSALYLCASSSGQGNTEAFFGQGTRLTVV.

The chain joins TRBV10-3 to TRBJ2-1; D may be TRBD2 (7 bases). This CDR3 is built from 18 residues. V was trimmed by 2 bases and J by 9 bases, leaving 26 bases between them. Germline-derived CDR1 and CDR2 are ENHRY and SYGVKD. The CDR3 protein is CAISERGGEDSGWSEQFF. The CDR3 DNA is TGTGCCATCAGTGAGAGGGGGGGTGAGGATAGCGGGTGGAGTGAGCAGTTCTTC.

The chain links TRBV10-1 to TRBJ2-7; D is perhaps TRBD2 (6 bases). The CDR3 has 15 amino acids. CDR1 is WNHNN and CDR2 is SYGVQD in the germline V gene (reference sequence). Trimming took 5 bases from V and 3 from J, leaving 17 bases between them. CDR3 in DNA: TGCGCCAGCAGTCCAGGGCTAGCGCCCAGCTACGAGCAGTACTTC. It specifies CASSPGLAPSYEQYF.

This clone was seen once. CDR3 DNA sequence: TGTGCCAGCAGCTCTCACTGGCAGGGGAGAGAGACCCAGTACTTC. It specifies CASSSHWQGRETQYF. The chain employs TRBV11-2 and TRBJ2-5; maybe TRBD1 (6 bases). In germline, CDR1 is SGHAT, CDR2 FQNNGV. Between the trimmed V and J ends, which lost 4 bases and 4 bases, there was a span of 16 bases. The CDR3 is 15 amino acids.

The chain uses TRBV11-2 and TRBJ2-1, with TRBD2 matching 10 bases. Trimming removed 6 bases from V and 4 bases from J; junction bases left unmatched: 6. This CDR3 is built from 15 residues. The V gene's germline CDR1 is SGHAT and CDR2 FQNNGV. CDR3 DNA sequence: TGTGCCAGCAGGACCTTAGCGGGGGGTTACAATGAGCAGTTCTTC. Its translation: CASRTLAGGYNEQFF.

The rearrangement uses TRBV28 and TRBJ2-7, with 9 bases fitting TRBD1. This CDR3 contains 15 residues. Germline CDR1 MDHEN, CDR2 SYDVKM. After removal of 5 bases from V and 3 bases from J, the junction contained 8 bases not matched to a gene. CDR3 nucleotide sequence: TGTGCCAGCAGTCCTACAGGGGGCGTTGGCTACGAGCAGTACTTC. It is translated as CASSPTGGVGYEQYF.

This chain joins TRBV18 and TRBJ2-1, with D unresolved. Germline values: CDR1 KGHSH, CDR2 LQKENI. Trimming removed 3 bases from V and 7 bases from J, with 13 bases in between. This CDR3 contains 14 residues. The CDR3 here is CASSPSVRFNEQFF. Written as DNA, the CDR3 is TGTGCCAGCTCACCGTCTGTCCGGTTTAATGAGCAGTTCTTC.

V is TRBV10-2 and J is TRBJ1-1; D unclear. Germline V CDR1 and CDR2: WSHSY, SAAADI. This CDR3 spans 13 amino acids. Deletions cut 0 bases from V and 3 bases from J, with 5 bases between. This CDR3 reads CASSESGYTEAFF. The CDR3 nucleotides are TGCGCCAGCAGTGAGTCCGGGTACACTGAAGCTTTCTTT.

The chain combines TRBV11-2 with TRBJ1-6, with D possibly being TRBD1 (6 bases). The V end was cut by 4 bases, the J end by 1 base, with 14 bases between. The CDR3 spans 17 residues. Germline assignment: CDR1 SGHAT and CDR2 FQNNGV. CDR3 nucleotides: TGTGCCAGCAGCTCTCGGAAAGGGGGTTCCTATAATTCACCCCTCCACTTT. Amino acid sequence: CASSSRKGGSYNSPLHF.

The chain is built from TRBV9 and TRBJ2-7; 8 bases align to TRBD1. V lost 4 bases to trimming and J lost 3 bases; unmatched junction nucleotides: 6. Germline CDR1 and CDR2: SGDLS and YYNGEE. The CDR3 length is 14 residues. The DNA for the CDR3 is TGTGCCAGCAGCCCGCAGGGACAGGACTACGAGCAGTACTTC. This translates into CASSPQGQDYEQYF.

The chain combines TRBV7-9 with TRBJ1-1; D may be TRBD1 (6 bases). The CDR3 contains 18 residues. Trimming stripped 1 base from V and 1 base from J, with 19 bases between. CDR1 and CDR2 (germline): SEHNR, FQNEAQ (reference sequence). The CDR3 sequence: CASSLGSGAILKNTEAFF. In DNA, the CDR3 is TGTGCCAGCAGCTTAGGGTCAGGGGCGATCTTGAAGAACACTGAAGCTTTCTTT.

The CDR3 region has the DNA TGTGCCAGCATGAGAACGCGGGCAGCTGGGGCCGGGGAGCTGTTTTTT. It translates to CASMRTRAAGAGELFF. The chain links TRBV27 to TRBJ2-2, with TRBD2 as a possible D gene (5 bases). Trimming pared 7 bases from V and 6 bases from J, leaving 21 bases between. The CDR3 runs 16 residues. Germline CDR1 reads MNHEY; CDR2 reads SMNVEV (reference sequence).

The rearrangement links TRBV19 to TRBJ2-2; D might be TRBD2 (6 bases). V lost 1 base and J 5 bases, leaving 14 bases between the germline ends. Per germline, CDR1 LNHDA and CDR2 SQIVND (reference sequence). The CDR3 extends over 16 amino acids. The CDR3 region is CASSIVNGRQTGELFF. For the CDR3, the DNA is TGTGCCAGTAGTATAGTCAACGGGAGACAAACCGGGGAGCTGTTTTTT.

The gene calls are TRBV10-1 and TRBJ2-5; D gene ambiguous. Germline loops: CDR1 WNHNN, CDR2 SYGVQD (reference sequence). V was shortened by 6 bases and J by 5 bases, with 19 bases between the two germline ends. The CDR3 is 15 amino acids. The CDR3 protein is CASSHSRHSRETQYF. The CDR3 bases are TGCGCCAGCAGCCATAGTCGACACAGTCGGGAGACCCAGTACTTC.

V and J are TRBV11-2 and TRBJ2-3, with 7 bases matching TRBD2. Per the germline V gene, CDR1 is SGHAT and CDR2 is FQNNGV. The junction had 11 bases not matched to a gene; V was cut back by 8 bases and J by 6 bases. This CDR3 has 14 residues. In nucleotides, the CDR3 is TGTGCCAGCGGGCCTGGGACTATGTTGGATACGCAGTATTTT. The encoded protein is CASGPGTMLDTQYF. Looking up the rest from reference TRBV11-2 and TRBJ2-3 gives the full variable domain: EAGVAQSPRYKIIEKRQSVAFWCNPISGHATLYWYQQILGQGPKLLIQFQNNGVVDDSQLPKDRFSAERLKGVDSTLKIQPAKLEDSAVYLCASGPGTMLDTQYFGPGTRLTVL.

The rearrangement links TRBV9 to TRBJ2-2; D may be TRBD1 (6 bases). The ends were cut back, 4 bases at V and 6 bases at J, with 16 bases in the middle. CDR1 and CDR2 (germline): SGDLS, YYNGEE. The CDR3 totals 15 residues. CDR3 loop: CASSSLQGSAGELFF. The CDR3 nucleotides are TGTGCCAGCAGCTCCTTACAGGGATCGGCCGGGGAGCTGTTTTTT.

This chain joins TRBV6-5 and TRBJ2-1, with D possibly matching TRBD2 (6 bases). This CDR3 has 11 amino acids. In germline, CDR1 is MNHEY, CDR2 SVGAGI. V lost 7 bases to trimming and J lost 10 bases, with 11 bases between them. CDR3: CASIQAGEQFF. CDR3 DNA: TGTGCCAGCATCCAAGCGGGCGAGCAGTTCTTC.

This chain joins TRBV7-6 and TRBJ2-1; the D gene is possibly TRBD1 (5 bases). V was cut by 0 bases and J by 8 bases, with 14 bases left in between. There are 15 residues in the CDR3. The germline gives CDR1 SGHVS, CDR2 FNYEAQ. For the CDR3, the DNA is TGTGCCAGCAGCTTAGCCCAGGGTACTTGGGATGAGCAGTTCTTC. Its translation: CASSLAQGTWDEQFF.

The chain has TRBV6-1 and TRBJ1-2; the D is unclear. The V gene lost 2 bases and the J gene lost 0 bases, with 7 bases spanning the gap. The CDR3 is 14 amino acids. Germline CDR1 reads MNHNS; CDR2 reads SASEGT. The CDR3 region has the DNA TGTGCCAGCAGTGAACGATTAGCTAACTATGGCTACACCTTC. Its protein is CASSERLANYGYTF.

Concerning this clone: The junction departs from germline at one end; a sequencing error may be responsible. The chain combines TRBV2 with TRBJ1-3; D might be TRBD1 (5 bases). Germline CDR1 and CDR2: SNHLY and FYNNEI. The CDR3 is 15 amino acids. Here the CDR3 reads CASSEEGLGGNTIYF. CDR3 in DNA: TGTGCCAGCAGCGAAGAGGGGCTTGGTGGAAACACCATATATTTT.

The J gene is TRBJ2-1, the V gene TRBV19; TRBD2 agrees at 7 bases. In germline, CDR1 is LNHDA, CDR2 SQIVND (reference sequence). V shed 2 bases, J shed 6 bases, and the junction held 1 base outside the gene matches. The CDR3 is 13 residues long. The CDR3 DNA reads as TGTGCCAGTAGTATATCGGGGGGCAATGAGCAGTTCTTC. Its translation: CASSISGGNEQFF.

The V and J genes are TRBV6-4 and TRBJ2-5; D may be TRBD1 (5 bases). Per the germline V gene, CDR1 is MRHNA and CDR2 is SNTAGT. Trimming took 0 bases from V and 7 from J, leaving 9 bases between them. CDR3 length: 13 amino acids. Here the CDR3 reads CASSDSDTGTQYF. The CDR3 coding sequence is TGTGCCAGCAGTGACTCGGACACAGGGACCCAGTACTTC.

The V and J genes are TRBV29-1 and TRBJ2-7, with D unresolved. Trimming left V 5 bases short and J 3 bases short, with 11 bases between. The CDR3 has 12 amino acids. CDR1 SQVTM and CDR2 ANQGSEA come from the germline V gene. The CDR3 here is CSVRSGNYEQYF. DNA of the CDR3: TGCAGCGTTAGGTCAGGAAACTACGAGCAGTACTTC.

The V and J genes are TRBV19 and TRBJ1-4; D ambiguous. Trimming removed 4 bases at V and 0 bases at J, with 6 bases between. The CDR3 consists of 14 residues. The V gene's germline CDR1 is LNHDA and CDR2 SQIVND (reference sequence). CDR3 sequence reads: CASSRTTTNEKLFF. DNA of the CDR3: TGTGCCAGTAGTAGAACTACAACTAATGAAAAACTGTTTTTT.

This chain joins TRBV28 and TRBJ2-4; 7 bases map to TRBD1. CDR1 and CDR2 from the germline V gene are MDHEN and SYDVKM. CDR3 length: 14 amino acids. Trimming took 6 bases from V and 9 from J; bases not matched to a gene: 11. The CDR3: CASSGTQGFSIQYF. Written as DNA, the CDR3 is TGTGCCAGCAGCGGAACACAGGGGTTTAGCATTCAGTACTTC.

This clone was found once. The chain links TRBV5-5 to TRBJ2-7; D is perhaps TRBD1 (5 bases). This CDR3 has 14 amino acids. The germline V and J ends were trimmed by 4 bases and 4 bases, with 15 bases remaining between them. The V gene's germline CDR1 is SGHKS and CDR2 YYEKEE (reference sequence). The CDR3: CASSPQGVVYEQYF. The CDR3 region has the DNA TGTGCCAGCAGCCCGCAGGGTGTCGTTTACGAGCAGTACTTC.

V and J are TRBV5-1 and TRBJ2-7; D ambiguous. The V end was cut by 0 bases, the J end by 2 bases, with 3 bases between. CDR3 length: 12 amino acids. In germline, CDR1 is SGHRS, CDR2 YFSETQ. This CDR3 is CASSLDTYEQYF. The DNA of the CDR3 is TGCGCCAGCAGCTTGGACACCTACGAGCAGTACTTC.

The gene calls are TRBV7-9 and TRBJ2-7; maybe TRBD1 (6 bases). The CDR3 consists of 15 residues. Per the germline V gene, CDR1 is SEHNR and CDR2 is FQNEAQ (reference sequence). The V and J ends lost 7 bases and 3 bases respectively, with 19 bases between them. In nucleotides, the CDR3 is TGTGCCAGCACCACTGGGTCAGGGGAGTTCTACGAGCAGTACTTC. Its protein product is CASTTGSGEFYEQYF. Variable domain in full (rest from reference TRBV7-9 and TRBJ2-7): DTGVSQNPRHKITKRGQNVTFRCDPISEHNRLYWYRQTLGQGPEFLTYFQNEAQLEKSRLLSDRFSAERPKGSFSTLEIQRTEQGDSAMYLCASTTGSGEFYEQYFGPGTRLTVT.

The chain is built from TRBV5-1 and TRBJ2-7; 11 bases are a match to TRBD1. CDR1 SGHRS and CDR2 YFSETQ come from the germline V gene. V lost 4 bases and J lost 3; bases outside the gene matches: 3. This CDR3 has 14 residues. The CDR3 region has the DNA TGCGCCAGCAGCGTCGGGACAGGGGGCTACGAGCAGTACTTC. This encodes CASSVGTGGYEQYF.